The TCR beta chain under discussion was sequenced for a study of blood T cell repertoires in COVID-19 (dated by TCRdb to 2018 to 2020). Regarding the research as a whole: Collaborator samples came from the United States, Italy and Spain and covered acute and convalescent phases of COVID-19. Samples were obtained from the ongoing ImmuneRACE study (first 160 participants) and from about 1,300 subjects provided by 6 global collaborators. A de-identified subject ID, COVID-19 status, age in years and sex were almost always included in the sample metadata. Where HLA class I and class II types were available, the types were taken from metadata supplied by the sample provider, not from assay-based typing. Deeply sampled blood TCRbeta repertoires from subjects exposed to, actively infected with, or recovered from COVID-19 were included in the dataset. A freely available public database, intended as a resource for researchers studying the immune response to SARS-CoV-2, is where the repertoires were released. The prospective study material was composed of cDNA or gDNA derived from T cells, B-cell-depleted T cells, or PBMCs.

Concerning this clone: Its target antigen remains unknown. No clone much larger than this one lies a single base away; base qualities are absent.

TCRbeta CDR3 regions were amplified from genomic DNA using the immunoSEQ Assay, a bias-controlled multiplex PCR. The original methods were these. Within the assay, amplification of reference gene primers was used to estimate how many nucleated cells each sample contained. To quantify the absolute abundance of each unique TCRbeta CDR3 rearrangement, sequence reads were collapsed and filtered. Productive Simpson clonality was computed per sample as the square root of Simpson's diversity index over productive rearrangements. TCRdb provides this immuneACCESS table in a form limited to in-frame rearrangements. Some clones are lacking; in checked studies, under half of them reflect an unresolved V gene, and why the rest are absent is not known. V, J and clone size were drawn from that table, and D and trimming were deduced from the DNA. The sample table records about 73,000 clones; roughly 84% of these occur just once. The biggest ten clones account for over 5% of the sample.

There are 17 amino acids in the CDR3, from cysteine to phenylalanine inclusive. This entry keeps only the CDR3 DNA: 51 bases, framed from base 1. Compared with germline, V lacks 4 bases and J lacks 2 bases; bases without a gene match: 9. Looking up the germline V gene (reference sequence) yields CDR1 SEHNR and CDR2 FQNEAQ. Findings and caveats that apply to the study as a whole: The quantity of clinical and demographic metadata differed by source and by participant and was supplied without curation.

The collaborating institutions used their own protocols to collect whole blood in K2EDTA tubes. For TCRbeta analysis, collaborators shipped samples in one of three forms: frozen whole blood, isolated PBMCs, or DNA extracted from either of those sample types. The sequenced material came from peripheral blood. The TCR sequence derives from a woman aged 60-75 years with acute or convalescent COVID-19. Recombination joined TRBV7-9 with TRBJ1-4; 8 bases in the junction line up with TRBD1. The CDR3 reads CASSSETGDTTNEKLFF. The sequenced DNA: TGTGCCAGCAGCTCGGAGACAGGGGATACGACTAATGAAAAACTGTTTTTT. The full variable domain, completed from the reference TRBV7-9 and TRBJ1-4 proteins outside the CDR3, reads DTGVSQNPRHKITKRGQNVTFRCDPISEHNRLYWYRQTLGQGPEFLTYFQNEAQLEKSRLLSDRFSAERPKGSFSTLEIQRTEQGDSAMYLCASSSETGDTTNEKLFFGSGTQLSVL.